This T cell receptor (beta chain) was obtained from a study of blood T cell repertoires in COVID-19. Study summary: Spain, Italy and the United States supplied samples that represented acute and convalescent COVID-19. PBMCs, B-cell-depleted T cells, or T cells provided the cDNA or gDNA that made up the material.

In germline, CDR1 is LNHDA, CDR2 SQIVND (reference sequence). The CDR3 is 17 residues long. J gave up 0 bases and V 5 bases, and 11 bases lay outside the gene matches. In the study's own analysis: Reference gene primer amplification yielded estimated nucleated cell counts. Measured with immunoSEQ multiplex PCR; TCRdb has only the in-frame clones, and not every one. V and J calls and clone size are as listed in that table; D and trimming were resolved from the DNA. The table shows about 150,000 clones, with more than 70% occurring only once. The chain has TRBV19 and TRBJ1-2; 8 bases map to TRBD1. The receptor comes from a man between 50 and 59 years old who had recovered from COVID-19. The sample comprised peripheral blood. The CDR3 loop is CASSRRDRLLSNYGYTF. The DNA of the CDR3 is TGTGCCAGTAGTCGTAGGGACAGGTTGTTATCTAACTATGGCTACACCTTC.